The 20 T cell receptor beta chains listed next were all sequenced from one sample in a study of T cell changes during pregnancy in multiple sclerosis (dated by TCRdb to about 2019). Libraries were built with the immunoSEQ multiplex PCR assay. TCRdb mirrors the immuneACCESS table, restricted to in-frame sequences. Some clones are absent from its copies; in checked studies, under half trace to an unresolved V gene, and the reason for the others is unknown. This sample holds roughly 100,000 clones; about nine tenths were observed only once. The top ten constitute 0.7% to 0.9% of the sample. This material consisted of peripheral blood, taken in the second trimester of pregnancy. The receptors come from a female donor in good health, enrolled as a control in a pregnancy study.

The chain joins TRBV11-2 to TRBJ2-5, with D possibly TRBD2 on 5 matching bases. Germline CDR1 and CDR2: SGHAT and FQNNGV. The ends were cut back, 6 bases at V and 1 base at J, with 15 bases in the middle. The CDR3 runs 15 residues. CDR3 sequence (DNA): TGTGCCAGCAGACACGCCGGGGTAGGCCAAGAGACCCAGTACTTC. Amino acids: CASRHAGVGQETQYF.

This CDR3 reads CASSRTRENSPLHF. The DNA of the CDR3 is TGTGCCAGCAGTAGGACAAGGGAAAATTCACCCCTCCACTTT. This chain uses TRBV2 with TRBJ1-6; TRBD1 is a possible D gene (5 bases). Germline V gene data show CDR1 as SNHLY and CDR2 as FYNNEI. There are 14 residues in the CDR3. Trimming shortened V by 5 bases and J by 7 bases, and 12 bases separated the two germline ends.

The V gene is TRBV5-6, the J gene TRBJ2-5; tentatively, D is TRBD1 (5 bases). The CDR3 totals 12 residues. Trimming removed 4 bases at V and 5 bases at J, with 9 bases between. Germline V CDR1 and CDR2: SGHDT, YYEEEE. The CDR3 loop is CASSHSGETQYF. The DNA for the CDR3 is TGTGCCAGCAGCCATTCAGGGGAGACCCAGTACTTC.

CDR3 sequence (DNA): TGTGCCAGCAGCGTAGCTACAGGGGGAAGCGAGCAGTACTTC. Residues: CASSVATGGSEQYF. J is TRBJ2-7 and V is TRBV9; 8 bases match TRBD1. V trimming: 0 bases; J trimming: 6 bases; junction bases outside the gene matches: 5. Per the germline V gene, CDR1 is SGDLS and CDR2 is YYNGEE. The CDR3 spans 14 residues.

The V call is TRBV7-7, the J call TRBJ1-4; D uncertain. The CDR3 totals 15 residues. Trimming stripped 0 bases from V and 8 bases from J, with 13 bases between. Germline values: CDR1 SSHAT, CDR2 FNYEAQ (reference sequence). The DNA of the CDR3 is TGTGCCAGCAGCTTAGCCCCAGGTGGCGACGAAAAACTGTTTTTT. As protein: CASSLAPGGDEKLFF.

The chain couples TRBV7-2 to TRBJ2-7; 12 nucleotides align to TRBD1. Germline CDR1 SGHTA, CDR2 FQGNSA. The CDR3 spans 17 residues. J gave up 1 base and V 5 bases, and 9 bases lay outside the gene matches. The CDR3, as DNA: TGTGCCAGCAGCCCGGGGACAGGGGGCGGATTTTCCTACGAGCAGTACTTC. As protein: CASSPGTGGGFSYEQYF.

The CDR3 spells CASSTQGNTEAFF. CDR3 nucleotides: TGTGCCAGTAGTACACAGGGGAACACTGAAGCTTTCTTT. The V gene is TRBV19, the J gene TRBJ1-1; D possibly corresponds to TRBD1 (6 bases). In germline, CDR1 is LNHDA, CDR2 SQIVND (reference sequence). V was trimmed by 4 bases and J by 1 base, leaving 7 bases between them. The CDR3 covers 13 residues.

The gene calls are TRBV6-5 and TRBJ2-5; 10 nucleotides line up with TRBD2. Germline values: CDR1 MNHEY, CDR2 SVGAGI. The CDR3 length is 15 residues. Trimming at V came to 4 bases and at J to 5 bases, leaving 7 bases not matched to a gene. In DNA form, the CDR3 reads TGTGCCAGCAGTTTCCTAGCGGGAGCTGGGGAGACCCAGTACTTC. Encoded protein: CASSFLAGAGETQYF.

The J gene is TRBJ1-1, the V gene TRBV10-3; D remains unclear. Germline loops: CDR1 ENHRY, CDR2 SYGVKD. Deletions cut 2 bases from V and 1 base from J, with 5 bases between. This CDR3 region has 13 residues. CDR3 protein: CAISERGNTEAFF. CDR3 DNA sequence: TGTGCCATCAGTGAGCGGGGGAACACTGAAGCTTTCTTT.

The rearrangement links TRBV27 to TRBJ2-1, with 7 bases lining up with TRBD1. Trimming at V came to 3 bases and at J to 8 bases, leaving 4 bases not matched to a gene. This CDR3 comprises 13 residues. CDR1 and CDR2 (germline): MNHEY, SMNVEV (reference sequence). This CDR3 reads CASSFVTGDEQFF. The CDR3 coding sequence is TGTGCCAGCAGTTTTGTCACAGGGGATGAGCAGTTCTTC.

The chain links TRBV6-1 to TRBJ2-7, with D perhaps matching TRBD1 (6 bases). V was pared by 2 bases and J by 4 bases, with 15 bases between. The germline gives CDR1 MNHNS, CDR2 SASEGT. This CDR3 contains 15 residues. The chain's CDR3 is CASSETTGRPYEQYF. The DNA for the CDR3 is TGTGCCAGCAGTGAAACCACAGGGAGACCTTACGAGCAGTACTTC.

This rearrangement joins TRBV11-2 to TRBJ2-1, with 7 nucleotides matching TRBD1. J gave up 4 bases and V 1 base, and 7 bases lay outside the gene matches. There are 16 residues in the CDR3. The germline CDR1 and CDR2 sequences are SGHAT and FQNNGV. CDR3 nucleotide sequence: TGTGCCAGCAGCTTAGGCCGGGACAGAGTTTACAATGAGCAGTTCTTC. Amino acid sequence: CASSLGRDRVYNEQFF.

J is TRBJ2-7 and V is TRBV7-6, with 9 positions matching TRBD2. This CDR3 region has 15 residues. The germline V gene has CDR1 SGHVS and CDR2 FNYEAQ. With V trimmed by 1 base and J by 2 bases, 3 bases remained unmatched. Here the CDR3 DNA reads TGTGCCAGCAGCTTAGAGTCTAGCGGGGCCTACGAGCAGTACTTC. The encoded protein is CASSLESSGAYEQYF. Using reference TRBV7-6 and TRBJ2-7 for the parts outside the CDR3, the full variable domain is GAGVSQSPRYKVTKRGQDVALRCDPISGHVSLYWYRQALGQGPEFLTYFNYEAQQDKSGLPNDRFSAERPEGSISTLTIQRTEQRDSAMYRCASSLESSGAYEQYFGPGTRLTVT.

The gene calls are TRBV6-5 and TRBJ1-1; tentative D call: TRBD1 (6 bases). Germline CDR1 MNHEY, CDR2 SVGAGI. Trimming took off 9 bases at V and 5 bases at J, with 16 bases between the two ends. This CDR3 is built from 13 residues. The CDR3 protein is CASTGTRGTEAFF. In DNA form, the CDR3 reads TGTGCCAGTACCGGGACACGGGGTACTGAAGCTTTCTTT.

V is TRBV19 and J is TRBJ1-5; 7 bases map to TRBD1. Trimming cost V 2 bases and J 3 bases; bases outside gene matches: 4. This CDR3 contains 15 residues. Germline V gene lookup returns CDR1 LNHDA and CDR2 SQIVND (reference sequence). The CDR3, as DNA: TGTGCCAGTAGTATAAGGACAGGTCCCAATCAGCCCCAGCATTTT. Its protein product is CASSIRTGPNQPQHF.

The rearrangement joins TRBV11-2 to TRBJ2-5; tentative D call: TRBD1 (5 bases). Germline CDR1 reads SGHAT; CDR2 reads FQNNGV. This CDR3 contains 16 residues. V was shortened by 6 bases and J by 2 bases, with 19 bases between the two germline ends. CDR3 sequence reads: CASRKLGRRKQETQYF. CDR3 nucleotides: TGTGCCAGCAGGAAGTTGGGGCGAAGGAAGCAAGAGACCCAGTACTTC.

The chain uses TRBV28 and TRBJ2-7, with TRBD1 matching over 9 bases. Germline V lookup: CDR1 MDHEN, CDR2 SYDVKM. V lost 2 bases, J lost 4 bases, and 6 bases stayed unmatched. CDR3 length: 15 amino acids. The CDR3 is CASSLMTGGKYEQYF. In DNA form, the CDR3 reads TGTGCCAGCAGTTTAATGACAGGGGGAAAGTACGAGCAGTACTTC.

This chain uses TRBV5-1 with TRBJ2-5; 9 nucleotides agree with TRBD1. V lost 4 bases to trimming and J lost 1 base; unmatched junction nucleotides: 5. The V gene's germline CDR1 is SGHRS and CDR2 YFSETQ. The length of the CDR3 is 15 residues. CDR3 nucleotides: TGCGCCAGCAGCCTGGACAGGGGAGGCCAAGAGACCCAGTACTTC. This sequence encodes CASSLDRGGQETQYF.

The genes are TRBV6-6 and TRBJ2-1; D gene unclear. The germline V gene encodes CDR1 MNHNY and CDR2 SVGAGI (reference sequence). V was pared by 7 bases and J by 13 bases, with 17 bases between. This CDR3 has 12 amino acids. The CDR3 DNA is TGTGCCAGCACCTTGAGTGGAGAGAGCCAGTTCTTC. Its protein product is CASTLSGESQFF.

The rearrangement uses TRBV19 and TRBJ1-2; TRBD1 aligns across 7 bases. Germline CDR1 reads LNHDA; CDR2 reads SQIVND (reference sequence). Trimming cost V 6 bases and J 4 bases; bases outside gene matches: 8. The CDR3 spans 14 residues. The CDR3 DNA reads as TGTGCCAGTAGCCCTCGACAGGGTATCTATGGCTACACCTTC. Its protein is CASSPRQGIYGYTF. Full variable domain (outside the CDR3, taken from reference TRBV19 and TRBJ1-2): DGGITQSPKYLFRKEGQNVTLSCEQNLNHDAMYWYRQDPGQGLRLIYYSQIVNDFQKGDIAEGYSVSREKKESFPLTVTSAQKNPTAFYLCASSPRQGIYGYTFGSGTRLTVV.